Sequencing of this TCR beta chain was carried out in a study of blood T cell repertoires in COVID-19. On the study more broadly: Acute and convalescent COVID-19 samples came from the United States, Italy and Spain. From T cells, B-cell-depleted T cells, or PBMCs came the material, which was cDNA or gDNA.

Original data processing: Counts of nucleated cells, estimated from reference gene primer amplification, were obtained. The data were produced by immunoSEQ multiplex PCR, yet TCRdb's version contains in-frame clones alone and is incomplete. V and J calls and clone size are copied from that table; D and trimming were computed from the DNA. The sample has some 200,000 clones, 88% seen once. The CDR3 extends over 13 amino acids. Germline V gene data show CDR1 as SGHRS and CDR2 as YFSETQ. Trimming pared 4 bases from V and 1 base from J, leaving 8 bases between. Sequenced material: peripheral blood. This TCR was sampled from a middle-aged man with active or convalescent COVID-19. This rearrangement joins TRBV5-1 to TRBJ1-1, with D perhaps TRBD1 (6 bases). CDR3 protein: CASSVGQNTEAFF. In DNA form, the CDR3 reads TGCGCCAGCAGCGTGGGACAGAACACTGAAGCTTTCTTT.